This T cell receptor beta chain appears in the sequencing data of a study of CD8+ T cells in alopecia areata. Treatment defined: oral pan-JAK inhibitor, 5-10 mg twice daily. The germline V gene encodes CDR1 MNHEY and CDR2 SVGAGI. The CDR3 runs 14 residues. Comments on this clone: One junction end does not reproduce the germline sequence, and a read error may be involved.

RNA was isolated and reverse transcribed to cDNA, the sequencing template. Here immunoSEQ multiplex PCR was the method, and the copy in TCRdb shows in-frame clones only, minus some. The sample has about 190,000 clones, 50% to 75% seen once. The clonotype comes from a human donor with alopecia areata. This sample comprised CD4+ T cells sorted from blood, obtained at week 4, from a patient treated with tofacitinib. This chain joins TRBV6-5 and TRBJ1-2; 7 positions agree with TRBD1. Written as DNA, the CDR3 is TGTGCCAGCAGTCCGGGGACAGCTAATTATGGCTACACCTTC. It codes for CASSPGTANYGYTF.